This T cell receptor beta chain emerged from a study of blood T cell repertoires in COVID-19. Cohort 3 recovery required two negative PCRs, clearance, or symptom resolution. This table comes from immunoSEQ multiplex PCR, and its TCRdb copy is limited to in-frame clones, with some not included. The sample shows around 280,000 clones, roughly 89% of them seen only once. After removal of 4 bases from V and 4 bases from J, the junction contained 7 bases not matched to a gene. The germline V gene encodes CDR1 LNHDA and CDR2 SQIVND (reference sequence). CDR3 length: 15 amino acids. This clone has a single count.

The chain couples TRBV19 to TRBJ1-2, with 9 bases matching TRBD1. This TCR was sampled from a woman between 40 and 55 years old who had recovered from COVID-19. The sample was PBMCs or T cells enriched from blood (not recorded which). Written as DNA, the CDR3 is TGTGCCAGTAGTACCTGGACAGGGGATGGCTATGGCTACACCTTC. Translation: CASSTWTGDGYGYTF.